This TCR beta chain was found in a study of Ad26.COV2.S vaccination and SARS-CoV-2 variants listed by TCRdb under 2021. About the investigation overall: Donors in the vaccine arm were drawn from COV1001, a multicentre, randomized, double-blind, placebo-controlled phase I-IIa trial testing Ad26.COV2.S in healthy adults. Dosing of Ad26.COV2.S was intramuscular, at either 5x10^10 or 1x10^11 viral particles, delivered as one shot or as two shots spaced 56 days apart. TCRbeta repertoire sequencing served as the tool for gauging how specific and how broad the SARS-CoV-2-reactive T cell receptors were following Ad26.COV2.S vaccination. A total of 32 samples were included in the TCR-sequenced set, comprising roughly 20 Ad26.COV2.S vaccine recipients, 5 placebo recipients and 8 SARS-CoV-2 convalescent individuals. Participants in the trial were split at random into five groups of five each, receiving low-dose or high-dose Ad26.COV2.S once or twice, or else placebo on both occasions. Blinding of investigators to trial group allocation was maintained during experiments and outcome assessment. The study at large found these results: According to the authors, total T cell responses may have been underestimated by the TCR breadth and depth analyses. Higher spike-specific TCR breadth was observed in Ad26.COV2.S recipients than in placebo recipients (P = 0.0014). Vaccine and placebo recipients had comparable non-spike TCR breadth, which fits with the vaccine containing only spike. After vaccination, spike-specific CD8+ and CD4+ T cell responses were reported to show substantial breadth. The study was not powered to compare responses between vaccine doses or regimens.

Reading the label with the study, this specimen's treatment or condition is: approximately 18 received Ad26.COV2.S at low or high dose, single or two shots; roughly five received placebo; per-sample allocation not given. Repertoires of vaccine and placebo recipients were sequenced from samples collected on day 63 after the first injection. In Cohort 1b, more than 20 adults aged 18-55 years were enrolled at a single site in Boston, USA, between 29 July and 7 August 2020. Ad26.COV2.S was a replication-incompetent adenovirus type 26 vector that expressed a prefusion-stabilized SARS-CoV-2 spike protein derived from the original Wuhan strain. The CDR3 contains 17 residues, cysteine and phenylalanine counted. CDR3 DNA is the only sequence kept; it has 51 bases, read in frame from the first base. Sequences SGHRS (CDR1) and YFSETQ (CDR2) are obtained from the germline V gene. Relative to germline, V is 0 bases shorter and J is 4 bases shorter, with 19 bases between their ends.

This clone was seen more than once but under ten times. It lacks a known antigen. Qualities for individual bases were not recorded, and no much larger clone is one base off. The immunoSEQ Assay was used to sequence TCRbeta CDR3 regions. After extraction, genomic DNA underwent amplification by bias-controlled multiplex PCR, followed by high-throughput sequencing. Per the source publication's procedure: To quantify the absolute abundance of every unique TCRbeta CDR3 region, sequences were collapsed and filtered. Usable DNA was measured by amplifying reference genes present in all nucleated cells, and TCRbeta template counts were normalized to that usable DNA to estimate T cell fraction. Repertoire TCRs were annotated as SARS-CoV-2-specific by exact matching of V gene, CDR3 amino acid sequence and J gene to a known reactive TCR set. The reference SARS-CoV-2 TCR set was derived from MIRA and filtered for enrichment in COVID-19-positive ImmuneCODE repertoires, a step that removed public or cross-reactive TCRs. Using the MIRA antigens, annotated TCRs were further analysed by specific ORF or by position within an ORF. Breadth was defined as annotated unique rearrangements over total unique productive rearrangements; depth was the summed frequency of those rearrangements. TCR breadth was compared between groups using two-sided Wilcoxon rank-sum tests. TCRdb's version of the immuneACCESS table is confined to in-frame rearrangements and falls short of the full clone set. An unresolved V gene accounts for under half of the shortfall where checked; the remainder is of unknown origin. The D gene and trimming were derived from the DNA, and the V and J assignments and clone size from that table. The sample table contains 350,000 to 450,000 clones; only one count was recorded for roughly four fifths of them. The ten biggest clones cover nearly 7.5% of the sample.

The specimen was peripheral blood, collected in a trial of Ad26.COV2.S vaccine versus placebo. In this chain, TRBV5-1 is recombined with TRBJ1-2; a weak D assignment points to TRBD1 (6 bases agree). The TCR was taken from a person aged 18-60 years who received the Ad26.COV2.S COVID-19 vaccine or a placebo. The CDR3 here reads CASSLAGGRLSPYGYTF. The DNA is as follows: TGCGCCAGCAGCTTGGCGGGGGGGCGCTTATCCCCCTATGGCTACACCTTC.